This record looks at one T cell receptor beta chain sequence and its context. TCRdb's table, derived via immunoSEQ multiplex PCR, lists solely in-frame clones and lacks some. The sample contains some 140,000 clones, roughly 80% of which appear only once. The source of the sample is a study of blood T cell repertoires in COVID-19. Overall study: Acute-phase and convalescent COVID-19 samples originated in the United States, Italy and Spain. PBMCs, B-cell-depleted T cells, or T cells were the source of the cDNA or gDNA that made up the material.

Sequenced material: peripheral blood. This receptor was identified in a woman older than 75 with acute or convalescent COVID-19.

In nucleotides, the CDR3 is TGTGCCAGCAGCGGGGACAGCCACTATGCTAACTATGGCTACACCTTC. It specifies CASSGDSHYANYGYTF. J is TRBJ1-2 and V is TRBV9, with 7 bases identical to TRBD1. CDR1 is SGDLS, CDR2 YYNGEE, per germline. The CDR3 is 16 amino acids. J was trimmed by 0 bases and V by 3 bases; bases with no gene match: 8.